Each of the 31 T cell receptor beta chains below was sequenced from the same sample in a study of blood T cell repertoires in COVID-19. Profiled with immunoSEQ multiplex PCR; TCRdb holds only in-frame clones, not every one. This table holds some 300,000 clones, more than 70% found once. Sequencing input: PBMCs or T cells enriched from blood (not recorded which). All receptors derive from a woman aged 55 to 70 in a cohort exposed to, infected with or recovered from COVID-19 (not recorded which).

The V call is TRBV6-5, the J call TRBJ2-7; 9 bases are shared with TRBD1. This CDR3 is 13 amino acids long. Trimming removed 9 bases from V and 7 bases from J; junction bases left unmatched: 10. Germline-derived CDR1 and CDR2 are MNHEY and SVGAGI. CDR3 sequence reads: CASTRTGAREQYF. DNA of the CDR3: TGTGCCAGTACAAGGACAGGGGCTAGGGAGCAGTACTTC.

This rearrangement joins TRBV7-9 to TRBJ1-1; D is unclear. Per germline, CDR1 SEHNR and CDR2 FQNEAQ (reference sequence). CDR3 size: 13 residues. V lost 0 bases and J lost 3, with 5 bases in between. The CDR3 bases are TGTGCCAGCAGCTTAGCCACAGACACTGAAGCTTTCTTT. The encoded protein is CASSLATDTEAFF.

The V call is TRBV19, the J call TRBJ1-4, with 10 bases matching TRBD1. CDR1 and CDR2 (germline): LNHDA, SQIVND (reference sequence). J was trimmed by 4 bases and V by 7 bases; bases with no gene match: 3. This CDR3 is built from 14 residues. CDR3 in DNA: TGTGCCAGTAAACGGGACAGGGGTAATGAAAAACTGTTTTTT. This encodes CASKRDRGNEKLFF.

The CDR3: CASITRLAGSNEQFF. The CDR3 DNA follows: TGTGCCAGCATCACGAGGCTAGCGGGTTCCAATGAGCAGTTCTTC. The chain couples TRBV7-2 to TRBJ2-1; 8 bases fit TRBD2. The germline V gene encodes CDR1 SGHTA and CDR2 FQGNSA. The J segment lost 6 bases and the V segment lost 7 bases, leaving 11 bases of the junction unmatched. This CDR3 comprises 15 residues.

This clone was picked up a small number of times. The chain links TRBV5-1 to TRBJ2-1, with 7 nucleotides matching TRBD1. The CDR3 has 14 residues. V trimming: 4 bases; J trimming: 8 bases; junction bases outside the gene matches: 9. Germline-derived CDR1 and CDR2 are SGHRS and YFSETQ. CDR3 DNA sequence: TGCGCCAGCAGCGAGGGACAGCCTTTGGATGAGCAGTTCTTC. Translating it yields CASSEGQPLDEQFF.

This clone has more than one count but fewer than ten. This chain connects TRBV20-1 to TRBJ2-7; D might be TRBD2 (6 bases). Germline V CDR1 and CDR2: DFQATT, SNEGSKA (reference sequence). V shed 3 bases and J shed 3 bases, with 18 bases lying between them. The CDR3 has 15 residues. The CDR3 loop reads CSASPIDGGVYEQYF. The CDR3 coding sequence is TGCAGTGCTAGTCCGATCGACGGAGGGGTCTACGAGCAGTACTTC.

Here the CDR3 reads CASSGVGGSEENTEAFF. DNA for the CDR3: TGTGCCAGCAGCGGAGTAGGGGGCTCCGAGGAAAACACTGAAGCTTTCTTT. The chain recombines TRBV7-9 with TRBJ1-1, with 7 bases lining up with TRBD1. After removal of 5 bases from V and 2 bases from J, the junction contained 14 bases not matched to a gene. The CDR3 loop spans 17 amino acids. Germline CDR1 SEHNR, CDR2 FQNEAQ (reference sequence).

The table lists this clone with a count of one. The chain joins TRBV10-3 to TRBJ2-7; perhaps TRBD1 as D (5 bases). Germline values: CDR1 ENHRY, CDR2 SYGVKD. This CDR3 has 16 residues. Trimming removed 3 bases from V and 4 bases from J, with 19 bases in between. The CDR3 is CAISEPAGLNLYEQYF. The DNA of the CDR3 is TGTGCCATCAGTGAACCGGCAGGGTTAAATTTATACGAGCAGTACTTC.

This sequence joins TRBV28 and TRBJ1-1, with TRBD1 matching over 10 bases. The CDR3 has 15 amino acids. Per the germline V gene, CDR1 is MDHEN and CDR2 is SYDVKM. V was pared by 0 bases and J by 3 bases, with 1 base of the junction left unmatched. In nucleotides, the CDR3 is TGTGCCAGCAGTTTATGGGGGACAGGGGACACTGAAGCTTTCTTT. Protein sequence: CASSLWGTGDTEAFF.

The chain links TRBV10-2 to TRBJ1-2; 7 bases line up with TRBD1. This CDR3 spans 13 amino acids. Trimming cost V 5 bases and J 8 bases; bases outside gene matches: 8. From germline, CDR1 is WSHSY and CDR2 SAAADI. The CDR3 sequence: CASSSDRVGGYTF. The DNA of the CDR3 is TGCGCCAGCAGTTCTGACAGGGTAGGCGGCTACACCTTC.

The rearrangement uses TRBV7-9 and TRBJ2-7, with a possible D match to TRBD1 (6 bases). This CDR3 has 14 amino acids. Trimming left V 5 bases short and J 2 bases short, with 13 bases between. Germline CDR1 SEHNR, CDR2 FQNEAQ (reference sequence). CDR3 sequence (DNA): TGTGCCAGCAGCCAAGAGACAGGCGCCTACGAGCAGTACTTC. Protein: CASSQETGAYEQYF.

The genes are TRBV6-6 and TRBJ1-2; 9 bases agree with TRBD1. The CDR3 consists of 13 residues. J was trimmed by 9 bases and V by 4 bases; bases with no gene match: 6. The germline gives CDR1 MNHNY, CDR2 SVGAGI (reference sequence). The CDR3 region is CASSFQQGARYTF. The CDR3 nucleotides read TGTGCCAGCAGTTTTCAACAGGGGGCGCGCTACACCTTC.

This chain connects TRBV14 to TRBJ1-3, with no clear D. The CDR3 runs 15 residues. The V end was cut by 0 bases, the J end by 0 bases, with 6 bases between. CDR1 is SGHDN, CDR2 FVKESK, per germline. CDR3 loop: CASSQDVNSGNTIYF. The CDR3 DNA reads TGTGCCAGCAGCCAAGACGTTAACTCTGGAAACACCATATATTTT.

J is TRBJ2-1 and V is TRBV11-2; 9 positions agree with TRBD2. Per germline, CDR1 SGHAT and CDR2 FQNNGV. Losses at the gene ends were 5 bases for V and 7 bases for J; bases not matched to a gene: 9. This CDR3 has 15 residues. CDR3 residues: CASSTPLAGVNEQFF. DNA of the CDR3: TGTGCCAGCAGCACCCCGTTAGCGGGAGTTAATGAGCAGTTCTTC.

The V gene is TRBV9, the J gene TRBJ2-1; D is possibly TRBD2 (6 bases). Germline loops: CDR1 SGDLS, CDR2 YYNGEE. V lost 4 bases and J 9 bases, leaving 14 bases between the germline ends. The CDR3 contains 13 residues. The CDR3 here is CASSPRSGGEQFF. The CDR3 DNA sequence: TGTGCCAGCAGCCCCCGATCCGGGGGTGAGCAGTTCTTC.

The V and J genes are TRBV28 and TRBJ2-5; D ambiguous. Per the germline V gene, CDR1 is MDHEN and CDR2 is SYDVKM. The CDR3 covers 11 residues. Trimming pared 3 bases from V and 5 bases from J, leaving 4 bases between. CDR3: CASSFAETQYF. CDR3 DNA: TGTGCCAGCAGTTTTGCGGAGACCCAGTACTTC.

The CDR3 loop is CASSRLTGELFF. The DNA for the CDR3 is TGTGCCAGCAGTCGTTTGACCGGGGAGCTGTTTTTT. This chain connects TRBV6-5 to TRBJ2-2; D gene ambiguous. The CDR3 extends over 12 amino acids. CDR1 is MNHEY, CDR2 SVGAGI, per germline. V was clipped by 5 bases and J by 5 bases, with 6 bases between them.

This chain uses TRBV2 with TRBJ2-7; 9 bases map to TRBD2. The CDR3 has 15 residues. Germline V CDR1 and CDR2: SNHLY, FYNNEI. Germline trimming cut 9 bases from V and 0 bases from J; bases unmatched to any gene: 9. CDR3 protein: CARQPKRGVSYEQYF. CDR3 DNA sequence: TGTGCCAGACAACCGAAGCGGGGGGTCTCCTACGAGCAGTACTTC. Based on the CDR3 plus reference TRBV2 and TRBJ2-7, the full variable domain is EPEVTQTPSHQVTQMGQEVILRCVPISNHLYFYWYRQILGQKVEFLVSFYNNEISEKSEIFDDQFSVERPDGSNFTLKIRSTKLEDSAMYFCARQPKRGVSYEQYFGPGTRLTVT.

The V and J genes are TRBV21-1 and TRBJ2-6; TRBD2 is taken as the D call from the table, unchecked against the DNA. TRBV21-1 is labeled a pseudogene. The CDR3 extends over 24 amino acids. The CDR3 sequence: CASSKVNASGAGGNLDSGANVLTF. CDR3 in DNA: TGTGCCAGCAGCAAAGTGAATGCGTCAGGAGCGGGAGGGAACCTGGACTCTGGGGCCAACGTCCTGACTTTC.

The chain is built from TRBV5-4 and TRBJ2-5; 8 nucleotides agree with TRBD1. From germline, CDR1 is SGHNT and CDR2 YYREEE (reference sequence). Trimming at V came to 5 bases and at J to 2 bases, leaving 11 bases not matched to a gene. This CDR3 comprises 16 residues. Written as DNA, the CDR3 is TGTGCCAGCAGGGCTGGACAGGGTAGGGTGCAAGAGACCCAGTACTTC. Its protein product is CASRAGQGRVQETQYF.

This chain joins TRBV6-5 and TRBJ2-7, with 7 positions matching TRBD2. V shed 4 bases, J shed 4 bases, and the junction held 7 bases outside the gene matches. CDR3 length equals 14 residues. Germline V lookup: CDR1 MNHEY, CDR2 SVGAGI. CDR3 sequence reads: CASSFTSVDYEQYF. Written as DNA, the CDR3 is TGTGCCAGCAGTTTCACTAGCGTGGATTACGAGCAGTACTTC.

The CDR3 spells CASSLSGGPYNEQFF. The DNA for the CDR3 is TGTGCCAGTAGTTTGAGCGGGGGCCCCTACAATGAGCAGTTCTTC. V usage is TRBV19 and J usage is TRBJ2-1; 8 bases match TRBD2. The CDR3 extends over 15 amino acids. CDR1 is LNHDA and CDR2 is SQIVND in the germline V gene (reference sequence). V was pared by 5 bases and J by 2 bases, with 5 bases of the junction left unmatched.

CDR3: CAISAGEISGNTIYF. The CDR3 DNA reads TGTGCCATCAGTGCGGGGGAAATCTCTGGAAACACCATATATTTT. The rearrangement uses TRBV10-3 and TRBJ1-3; tentatively, D is TRBD1 (5 bases). Germline V gene lookup returns CDR1 ENHRY and CDR2 SYGVKD. V lost 4 bases and J 0 bases, leaving 10 bases between the germline ends. This CDR3 is built from 15 residues.

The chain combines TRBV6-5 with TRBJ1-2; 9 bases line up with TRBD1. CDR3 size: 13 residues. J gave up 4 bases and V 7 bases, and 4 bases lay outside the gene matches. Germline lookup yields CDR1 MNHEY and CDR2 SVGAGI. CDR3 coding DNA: TGTGCCAGCACCCCGGACAGGGGCTATGGCTACACCTTC. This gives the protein CASTPDRGYGYTF.

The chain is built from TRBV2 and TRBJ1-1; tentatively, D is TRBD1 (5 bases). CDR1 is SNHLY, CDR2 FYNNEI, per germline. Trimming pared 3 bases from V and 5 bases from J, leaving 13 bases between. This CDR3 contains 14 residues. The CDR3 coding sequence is TGTGCCAGCAGTGACCAGCGGGGGAGGACTGAAGCTTTCTTT. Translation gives CASSDQRGRTEAFF.

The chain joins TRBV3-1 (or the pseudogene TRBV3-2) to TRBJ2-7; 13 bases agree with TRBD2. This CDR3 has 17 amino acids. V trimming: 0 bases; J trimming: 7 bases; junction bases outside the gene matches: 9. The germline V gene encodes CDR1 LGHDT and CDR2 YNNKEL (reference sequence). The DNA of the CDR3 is TGTGCCAGCAGCCAAGATAGGAGGACTAGCGGGAGAGAGGAGCAGTACTTC. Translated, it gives CASSQDRRTSGREEQYF.

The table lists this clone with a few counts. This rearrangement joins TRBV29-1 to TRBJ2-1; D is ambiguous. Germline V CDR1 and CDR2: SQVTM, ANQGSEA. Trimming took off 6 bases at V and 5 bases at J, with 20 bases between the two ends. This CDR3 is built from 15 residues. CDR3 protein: CSVEVNAEGNNEQFF. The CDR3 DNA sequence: TGCAGCGTCGAGGTAAACGCCGAAGGAAACAATGAGCAGTTCTTC.

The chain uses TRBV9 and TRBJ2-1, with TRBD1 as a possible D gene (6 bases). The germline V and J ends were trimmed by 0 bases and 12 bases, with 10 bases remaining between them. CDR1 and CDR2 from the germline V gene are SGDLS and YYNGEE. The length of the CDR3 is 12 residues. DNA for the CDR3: TGTGCCAGCAGCGTAGAAGGGGGAGCGCAGTTCTTC. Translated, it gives CASSVEGGAQFF.

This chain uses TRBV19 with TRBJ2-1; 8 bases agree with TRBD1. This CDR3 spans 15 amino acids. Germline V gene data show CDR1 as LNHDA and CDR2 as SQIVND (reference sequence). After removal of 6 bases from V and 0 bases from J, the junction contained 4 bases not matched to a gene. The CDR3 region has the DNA TGTGCCAGTAGCCGGGACAGGAACTCCTACAATGAGCAGTTCTTC. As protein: CASSRDRNSYNEQFF.

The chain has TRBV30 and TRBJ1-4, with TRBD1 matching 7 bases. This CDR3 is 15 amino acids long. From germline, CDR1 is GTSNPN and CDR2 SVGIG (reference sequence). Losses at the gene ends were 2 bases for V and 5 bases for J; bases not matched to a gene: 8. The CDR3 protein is CAWSYGQDINEKLFF. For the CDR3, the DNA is TGTGCCTGGAGTTATGGACAGGACATAAATGAAAAACTGTTTTTT.

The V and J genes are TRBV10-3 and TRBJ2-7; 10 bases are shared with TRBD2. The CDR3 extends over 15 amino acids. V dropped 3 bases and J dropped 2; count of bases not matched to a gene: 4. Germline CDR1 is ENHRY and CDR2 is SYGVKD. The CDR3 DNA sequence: TGTGCCATCAGTGAACGGCTAGCGGGAGCCTACGAGCAGTACTTC. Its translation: CAISERLAGAYEQYF.